The 11 T cell receptor beta chains listed next were all sequenced from one sample in a study of T cell responses to AZD1222 COVID-19 vaccine (dated by TCRdb to the early 2020s). Per the publication, the time point label means: baseline before first vaccination. The sample's treatment or condition label is to be understood as: meningococcal conjugate vaccine given as trial control. To prepare the library, the immunoSEQ multiplex PCR assay was applied. In its TCRdb copy, this immuneACCESS table keeps in-frame sequences only and misses some clones. Where compared with another copy, unresolved V genes explain less than half of these, and the others have no known cause. The sample data list fewer than 200,000 clones, and around 92% of these were observed just once. The ten most abundant clones make up around 4.4% of the sample. Sample: peripheral blood, taken on day 0 of MenACWY control vaccination. These receptors came from an adult in good health.

V and J are TRBV29-1 and TRBJ2-7, with 10 bases aligning to TRBD1. The V segment lost 5 bases and the J segment 3 bases; nucleotides outside the gene matches: 7. This CDR3 region has 14 residues. The germline CDR1 and CDR2 sequences are SQVTM and ANQGSEA. DNA for the CDR3: TGCAGCGTTCCGGGACAGGGGCCTAACTACGAGCAGTACTTC. Translation: CSVPGQGPNYEQYF.

The chain recombines TRBV7-9 with TRBJ2-1; D is perhaps TRBD2 (7 bases). The CDR3 has 14 residues. V was clipped by 2 bases and J by 6 bases, with 11 bases between them. CDR1 SEHNR and CDR2 FQNEAQ come from the germline V gene (reference sequence). The CDR3 reads CASSLIRGANEQFF. CDR3 sequence (DNA): TGTGCCAGCAGCTTAATACGGGGGGCCAATGAGCAGTTCTTC. The full variable domain, in which reference TRBV7-9 and TRBJ2-1 provide the parts outside the CDR3, is DTGVSQNPRHKITKRGQNVTFRCDPISEHNRLYWYRQTLGQGPEFLTYFQNEAQLEKSRLLSDRFSAERPKGSFSTLEIQRTEQGDSAMYLCASSLIRGANEQFFGPGTRLTVL.

This chain uses TRBV11-2 with TRBJ2-7; D possibly corresponds to TRBD2 (5 bases). Germline CDR1 SGHAT, CDR2 FQNNGV. The CDR3 spans 15 residues. Deletions cut 0 bases from V and 2 bases from J, with 11 bases between. The CDR3 region is CASSLDGILAYEQYF. The CDR3 coding sequence is TGTGCCAGCAGCTTAGACGGGATACTGGCCTACGAGCAGTACTTC.

CDR3 nucleotide sequence: TGCAGCGTTTGTGGAGGATTGAGCTACGAGCAGTACTTC. It codes for CSVCGGLSYEQYF. The chain recombines TRBV29-1 with TRBJ2-7; TRBD2 is a possible D gene (5 bases). Trimming shortened V by 5 bases and J by 3 bases, and 14 bases separated the two germline ends. There are 13 residues in the CDR3. Per the germline V gene, CDR1 is SQVTM and CDR2 is ANQGSEA.

The genes are TRBV6-2 or TRBV6-3 and TRBJ1-5; D uncertain. The length of the CDR3 is 19 residues. The ends were cut back, 6 bases at V and 0 bases at J, with 24 bases in the middle. Germline CDR1 reads MNHEY; CDR2 reads SVGEGT. The CDR3 is CASSFELLGPSYSNQPQHF. The CDR3 bases are TGTGCCAGCAGCTTCGAACTCCTCGGGCCGTCATATAGCAATCAGCCCCAGCATTTT.

This clone was observed a few times. DNA for the CDR3: TGTGCCAGCTCACCCCAGGACACCAACTATGGCTACACCTTC. Amino acids: CASSPQDTNYGYTF. The rearrangement links TRBV18 to TRBJ1-2; weak D call: TRBD1 (5 bases). Germline V gene data show CDR1 as KGHSH and CDR2 as LQKENI. Trimming pared 3 bases from V and 2 bases from J, leaving 10 bases between. This CDR3 is built from 14 residues.

This chain joins TRBV6-5 and TRBJ1-3; D uncertain. V was cut by 0 bases and J by 4 bases, with 4 bases left in between. The CDR3 runs 13 residues. Per germline, CDR1 MNHEY and CDR2 SVGAGI. CDR3 nucleotides: TGTGCCAGCAGTTACTCGAACGGAAACACCATATATTTT. It translates to CASSYSNGNTIYF.

V usage is TRBV19 and J usage is TRBJ1-1; TRBD1 matches at 11 bases. Trimming at V came to 5 bases and at J to 3 bases, leaving 2 bases not matched to a gene. Germline V gene sequence: CDR1 LNHDA, CDR2 SQIVND (reference sequence). The CDR3 runs to 14 residues. This chain's CDR3 is CASSGTGGDTEAFF. The CDR3 bases are TGTGCCAGTAGTGGGACAGGGGGGGACACTGAAGCTTTCTTT. The full variable domain, completed using reference TRBV19 and TRBJ1-1, is DGGITQSPKYLFRKEGQNVTLSCEQNLNHDAMYWYRQDPGQGLRLIYYSQIVNDFQKGDIAEGYSVSREKKESFPLTVTSAQKNPTAFYLCASSGTGGDTEAFFGQGTRLTVV.

The chain combines TRBV2 with TRBJ1-2; D uncertain. The V gene lost 6 bases and the J gene lost 4 bases, with 6 bases spanning the gap. The CDR3 is made up of 11 amino acids. Looked up from germline, CDR1 is SNHLY and CDR2 is FYNNEI. The CDR3 sequence is CASSAGYGYTF. The CDR3 nucleotides are TGTGCCAGCAGCGCAGGCTATGGCTACACCTTC.

The chain combines TRBV4-1 with TRBJ1-2, with TRBD1 matching 7 bases. V was pared by 3 bases and J by 5 bases, with 6 bases of the junction left unmatched. Germline assignment: CDR1 MGHRA and CDR2 YSYEKL. This CDR3 contains 14 residues. CDR3 sequence: CASSQTGTVYGYTF. The CDR3 nucleotides are TGCGCCAGCAGCCAGACAGGGACAGTTTATGGCTACACCTTC.

CDR3 region: CASSLEPGEKLFF. In DNA form, the CDR3 reads TGTGCCAGCAGCTTAGAGCCCGGGGAAAAACTGTTTTTT. The chain carries TRBV7-2 and TRBJ1-4; D uncertain. Germline V gives CDR1 SGHTA, CDR2 FQGNSA. V was clipped by 1 base and J by 8 bases, with 8 bases between them. The CDR3 length is 13 residues.